This section outlines one T cell receptor beta chain sequence together with its context. Its binding antigen is unknown. Per-base quality was not reported, and no clone a single base away is much larger than it. The data stem from a study of blood T cell repertoires in COVID-19 (dated by TCRdb to 2020 to 2022). Study-wide context: The collaborator samples originated in the United States, Italy and Spain and spanned the acute and convalescent phases of COVID-19. A de-identified subject ID, COVID-19 status, age in years and sex were almost always included in the sample metadata. The dataset comprised deeply sampled blood TCRbeta repertoires from subjects exposed to, actively infected with, or recovered from COVID-19. The material from the prospective study consisted of cDNA or gDNA derived from T cells, B-cell-depleted T cells, or PBMCs. The repertoires were released in a freely available public database intended as a resource for research on the immune response to SARS-CoV-2. The samples were drawn from two sources: the first 160 participants of the ongoing ImmuneRACE study, and 1,254 subjects contributed by 6 global collaborators. Where available, HLA class I and class II types were obtained from metadata supplied by the sample provider rather than from assay-based typing.

TCRbeta CDR3 regions were amplified from genomic DNA by means of the immunoSEQ Assay, a bias-controlled multiplex PCR. The published analysis was carried out like this. The number of nucleated cells in each sample was estimated by amplification of reference gene primers within the assay. Sequence reads were collapsed and filtered to measure the absolute abundance of every unique TCRbeta CDR3 rearrangement. For each sample, productive Simpson clonality was calculated as the square root of Simpson's diversity index across productive rearrangements. TCRdb limited this immuneACCESS table to in-frame rearrangements with V and J called. A share of clones is missing; checked studies link under half to unresolved V genes, and the rest is unexplained. Clonal size and the V and J genes are those of that table, whereas D and trimming came from the DNA. This sample lists over 250,000 clones; around 87% were detected once. Of the sample, roughly 5% is held by the ten largest clones.

General study outcomes and caveats: Clinical and demographic metadata were provided uncurated, with the amount varying by source and participant.

In the prospective study, participants were about 18 to 100 years old, resided in approximately 22 geographic areas of the United States, and were enrolled through a virtual design. Cohort assignment in the prospective study relied on participant-reported clinical history from a screening survey and a study questionnaire. For ImmuneRACE Cohort 3, a participant was defined as recovered based on two consecutive negative NP/OP PCR tests, clearance by a healthcare professional, or resolution of symptoms. Mobile phlebotomists in the prospective study collected whole blood, serum and a nasopharyngeal or oropharyngeal swab from every participant. Over a roughly 2-month period, participants in the prospective study had the option of providing additional blood draws and questionnaires. Prospective study blood samples were shipped either frozen or at room temperature before DNA extraction. CDR1 and CDR2 are read off the germline V gene as SQVTM and ANQGSEA. Clipping removes 8 bases from V and 4 bases from J, with 6 as the unmatched junction base count. Reading from cysteine to phenylalanine, the CDR3 counts 12 amino acids. Only the CDR3 DNA stays, 36 bases, in frame from base 1.

The specimen sequenced was PBMCs or T cells enriched from blood (not recorded which). The rearrangement combines TRBV29-1 with TRBJ2-3, with 7 middle bases fitting TRBD2. This receptor was identified in a woman aged 30 to 39 who had recovered from COVID-19. CDR3 loop: CSCRGDADTQYF. In nucleotide form, the sequence is TGCAGCTGTCGGGGGGACGCAGATACGCAGTATTTT.